This T cell receptor (beta chain) originates from a study of T-cell reconstitution after alpha-beta-depleted transplantation in children. Trimming cost V 5 bases and J 6 bases; bases outside gene matches: 6. The CDR3 totals 15 residues. CDR1 is SEHNR, CDR2 FQNEAQ, per germline (reference sequence). Preparation of the TCRbeta library was carried out with unique molecular identifiers. TCRdb reprocessed the PCR reads with MiXCR, giving one entry per CDR3 protein. The data contain nearly 550,000 distinct CDR3 sequences, around 16% of them singletons. Here the sequenced sample was PBMCs from the stem cell graft donor, taken from the stem cell graft. This sequence was found in a human donor who donated a stem cell graft to a child with acute lymphoblastic leukemia. The chain couples TRBV7-9 to TRBJ1-5, with 11 positions matching TRBD1. The CDR3 DNA reads as TGTGCCAGCAGCCTCGGGACAGGGGGTCGTCAGCCCCAGCATTTT. Its protein product is CASSLGTGGRQPQHF.